Following are 22 T cell receptor beta chains from one sample sequenced in a study of blood T cell repertoires in COVID-19. Repertoires were generated with immunoSEQ multiplex PCR, while TCRdb's copy carries only in-frame clones and drops some. The repertoire holds nearly 11,000 clones, with just under 85% as singletons. The sample consisted of peripheral blood. These receptor sequences come from a man aged 45-65 years with active COVID-19.

The chain carries TRBV27 and TRBJ2-4, with D maybe TRBD1 (6 bases). The germline V and J ends were trimmed by 8 bases and 9 bases, with 11 bases remaining between them. CDR1 MNHEY and CDR2 SMNVEV come from the germline V gene (reference sequence). CDR3 length equals 11 residues. The CDR3 here is CASPGQTIQYF. In DNA, the CDR3 is TGTGCCAGCCCGGGACAAACCATTCAGTACTTC.

The rearrangement joins TRBV7-8 to TRBJ2-7; 9 nucleotides agree with TRBD2. The CDR3 is made up of 17 amino acids. The V gene end was trimmed by 5 bases and the J gene end by 7 bases; junction bases not matched to a gene: 18. From germline, CDR1 is SGHVS and CDR2 FQNEAQ. The CDR3, as DNA: TGTGCCAGCAGCCCCCGGTCAGGGGTTAGCGGGAGTTTGGAGCAGTACTTC. Translated: CASSPRSGVSGSLEQYF.

The chain has TRBV2 and TRBJ2-1, with TRBD2 matching over 9 bases. Germline V gene lookup returns CDR1 SNHLY and CDR2 FYNNEI. The CDR3 is 16 amino acids. After removal of 4 bases from V and 2 bases from J, the junction contained 6 bases not matched to a gene. The CDR3: CASSAVLAGPYNEQFF. The CDR3 DNA is TGTGCCAGCAGTGCTGTACTAGCGGGCCCCTACAATGAGCAGTTCTTC.

As for this clone: The identical CDR3 is also encoded by other nucleotide sequences in the sample. This chain links TRBV28 with TRBJ2-7; 9 bases line up with TRBD2. With 3 bases clipped from V and 3 bases from J, the junction kept 3 bases outside the gene matches. The germline V gene has CDR1 MDHEN and CDR2 SYDVKM. The CDR3 loop spans 14 amino acids. For the CDR3, the DNA is TGTGCCAGCAGTTTTCGCGGGAGGGTCTACGAGCAGTACTTC. Its translation: CASSFRGRVYEQYF.

The chain uses TRBV2 and TRBJ1-4, with D unclear. V lost 2 bases and J lost 0, with 7 bases in between. Germline V CDR1 and CDR2: SNHLY, FYNNEI. CDR3 length: 15 residues. The CDR3 is CASSESVTTNEKLFF. The DNA of the CDR3 is TGTGCCAGCAGTGAATCAGTAACAACTAATGAAAAACTGTTTTTT.

The chain combines TRBV29-1 with TRBJ1-2; TRBD1 might be the D (5 bases). V lost 7 bases and J 8 bases, leaving 20 bases between the germline ends. The germline V gene encodes CDR1 SQVTM and CDR2 ANQGSEA. There are 13 residues in the CDR3. The CDR3 region is CSARGLNWNGYTF. The CDR3 region has the DNA TGCAGCGCCCGGGGACTTAATTGGAACGGCTACACCTTC. Using reference TRBV29-1 and TRBJ1-2 for the parts outside the CDR3, the full variable domain is SAVISQKPSRDICQRGTSLTIQCQVDSQVTMMFWYRQQPGQSLTLIATANQGSEATYESGFVIDKFPISRPNLTFSTLTVSNMSPEDSSIYLCSARGLNWNGYTFGSGTRLTVV.

Here the CDR3 reads CASSVSGFSYEQYF. In DNA form, the CDR3 reads TGTGCCAGCAGCGTAAGCGGGTTCTCCTACGAGCAGTACTTC. The chain links TRBV9 to TRBJ2-7; D perhaps matches TRBD2 (6 bases). Trimming took 1 base from V and 0 from J, leaving 8 bases between them. Germline assignment: CDR1 SGDLS and CDR2 YYNGEE. The length of the CDR3 is 14 residues. Full variable domain (remainder filled in from reference TRBV9 and TRBJ2-7): DSGVTQTPKHLITATGQRVTLRCSPRSGDLSVYWYQQSLDQGLQFLIQYYNGEERAKGNILERFSAQQFPDLHSELNLSSLELGDSALYFCASSVSGFSYEQYFGPGTRLTVT.

This clone was picked up a small number of times. The J gene is TRBJ2-7, the V gene TRBV4-2; 8 bases match TRBD2. CDR3 length equals 15 residues. V lost 4 bases and J lost 4; bases outside the gene matches: 9. The germline V gene encodes CDR1 LGHNA and CDR2 YNFKEQ. CDR3 region: CASSPRLAPIYEQYF. The CDR3 nucleotides are TGTGCCAGCAGCCCCAGACTAGCGCCGATATACGAGCAGTACTTC.

This rearrangement joins TRBV7-8 to TRBJ2-1; D gene ambiguous. Germline V gene data show CDR1 as SGHVS and CDR2 as FQNEAQ. The CDR3 spans 16 residues. V gave up 4 bases and J gave up 2 bases, with 15 bases separating them. The CDR3 region is CASSSETSPPYNEQFF. The CDR3 coding sequence is TGTGCCAGCAGCTCAGAGACTTCCCCTCCCTACAATGAGCAGTTCTTC. Full variable domain (outside the CDR3, taken from reference TRBV7-8 and TRBJ2-1): GAGVSQSPRYKVAKRGQDVALRCDPISGHVSLFWYQQALGQGPEFLTYFQNEAQLDKSGLPSDRFFAERPEGSVSTLKIQRTQQEDSAVYLCASSSETSPPYNEQFFGPGTRLTVL.

This chain joins TRBV7-9 and TRBJ2-2, with TRBD2 matching over 7 bases. The CDR3 contains 12 residues. The ends lost 11 bases at V and 5 bases at J; junction bases unmatched: 5. CDR1 is SEHNR and CDR2 is FQNEAQ in the germline V gene (reference sequence). This CDR3 reads CAGDGGTGELFF. The CDR3 nucleotides read TGTGCCGGGGACGGGGGGACCGGGGAGCTGTTTTTT.

The chain carries TRBV5-6 and TRBJ1-5, with TRBD1 as a possible D gene (5 bases). V gave up 4 bases and J gave up 3 bases, with 11 bases separating them. The V gene's germline CDR1 is SGHDT and CDR2 YYEEEE. CDR3 length: 14 amino acids. The CDR3 here is CASSLPGVNQPQHF. DNA for the CDR3: TGTGCCAGCAGCCTACCGGGGGTCAATCAGCCCCAGCATTTT.

This chain links TRBV7-3 with TRBJ2-6, with D possibly matching TRBD1 (5 bases). The CDR3 sequence is 17 residues long. CDR1 is SGHTA and CDR2 is FQGTGA in the germline V gene. Trimming cost V 2 bases and J 4 bases, with 15 bases left between them. DNA for the CDR3: TGTGCCAGCAGCTTAGCCCACCAGGGTGCGGGGGCCAACGTCCTGACTTTC. Translation: CASSLAHQGAGANVLTF.

This chain connects TRBV5-4 to TRBJ2-1, with a possible D match to TRBD1 (5 bases). The CDR3 consists of 13 residues. V lost 0 bases and J lost 5, with 6 bases in between. Germline V gene sequence: CDR1 SGHNT, CDR2 YYREEE (reference sequence). The CDR3 loop reads CASSLVGDNEQFF. The DNA of the CDR3 is TGTGCCAGCAGCTTGGTAGGGGACAATGAGCAGTTCTTC.

The rearrangement joins TRBV2 to TRBJ1-2; no firm D call. The V end lost 1 base, the J end lost 2 bases, and 8 bases lay between the germline ends. The CDR3 runs 14 residues. Germline CDR1 and CDR2: SNHLY and FYNNEI. DNA of the CDR3: TGTGCCAGCAGTGAAGGACATTTCAACTATGGCTACACCTTC. It yields the protein CASSEGHFNYGYTF.

The chain has TRBV4-1 and TRBJ1-1; D is possibly TRBD1 (6 bases). Germline V CDR1 and CDR2: MGHRA, YSYEKL. This CDR3 is built from 12 residues. The V end lost 4 bases, the J end lost 9 bases, and 12 bases lay between the germline ends. The CDR3, as DNA: TGCGCCAGCAGCCCCAGGGACAATAAAGCTTTCTTT. It translates to CASSPRDNKAFF.

This clone turned up a few times. V usage is TRBV3-1 (or the pseudogene TRBV3-2) and J usage is TRBJ2-7, with 11 positions matching TRBD2. The germline V gene has CDR1 LGHDT and CDR2 YNNKEL (reference sequence). After removal of 4 bases from V and 3 bases from J, the junction contained 5 bases not matched to a gene. The CDR3 totals 15 residues. The CDR3, as DNA: TGTGCCAGCAGCCCCCCCACTAGCGGGAGCTACGAGCAGTACTTC. Residues: CASSPPTSGSYEQYF.

The CDR3 nucleotides read TGTGCCAGCAGTTTATTACTCAATGAAAAACTGTTTTTT. Its translation: CASSLLLNEKLFF. The V and J genes are TRBV28 and TRBJ1-4; D gene ambiguous. Trimming took off 1 base at V and 5 bases at J, with 5 bases between the two ends. CDR1 and CDR2 from the germline V gene are MDHEN and SYDVKM. The CDR3 contains 13 residues.

This chain uses TRBV7-9 with TRBJ1-1; D gene ambiguous. CDR3 length equals 12 residues. The germline gives CDR1 SEHNR, CDR2 FQNEAQ (reference sequence). The V end lost 4 bases, the J end lost 1 base, and 4 bases lay between the germline ends. CDR3 residues: CASSYKNTEAFF. In DNA form, the CDR3 reads TGTGCCAGCAGCTACAAGAACACTGAAGCTTTCTTT.

The rearrangement joins TRBV19 to TRBJ2-1; TRBD1 is a possible D gene (5 bases). CDR1 is LNHDA and CDR2 is SQIVND in the germline V gene (reference sequence). V shed 3 bases and J shed 3 bases, with 9 bases lying between them. This CDR3 has 14 residues. As DNA, the CDR3 is TGTGCCAGTAGTATTGCAGGGCGCTACAATGAGCAGTTCTTC. This sequence encodes CASSIAGRYNEQFF.

This clone was observed a handful of times. The gene calls are TRBV5-8 and TRBJ1-5; possible D gene TRBD1, 6 bases. V dropped 2 bases and J dropped 0 bases, with 9 bases sitting between them. Per the germline V gene, CDR1 is SGHTS and CDR2 is YDEGEE. The CDR3 is 15 residues long. This CDR3 reads CASSFQGYSNQPQHF. CDR3 nucleotide sequence: TGTGCCAGCAGCTTCCAGGGGTATAGCAATCAGCCCCAGCATTTT.

The rearrangement joins TRBV4-1 to TRBJ2-7; a weak D match, TRBD1 (5 bases). The V end lost 1 base, the J end lost 1 base, and 11 bases lay between the germline ends. The CDR3 consists of 15 residues. Germline assignment: CDR1 MGHRA and CDR2 YSYEKL. The CDR3 protein is CASSQAQGGSYEQYF. The CDR3 region has the DNA TGCGCCAGCAGCCAAGCTCAGGGCGGTTCCTACGAGCAGTACTTC.

This rearrangement joins TRBV27 to TRBJ2-1, with a weak D call TRBD2 (6 bases). The CDR3 length is 18 residues. The germline V gene has CDR1 MNHEY and CDR2 SMNVEV (reference sequence). The V gene lost 4 bases and the J gene lost 2 bases, with 21 bases spanning the gap. As DNA, the CDR3 is TGTGCCAGCAGTTCAATCACGGTACGGGAGATAACCTACAATGAGCAGTTCTTC. This gives the protein CASSSITVREITYNEQFF.